A single sample is the source of the 15 T cell receptor beta chains below, sequenced in a study of CDR3 diversity in severe acne. MiXCR was run by TCRdb on the PCR reads, yielding one entry per CDR3 protein. The table has around 83,000 distinct CDR3 sequences, about 53% seen once. The sequencing sample was made of blood. Receptors originate from a male donor with severe acne vulgaris.

This clonotype was counted a few times. CDR3 sequence: CASSRAWLAGPYNEQFF. CDR3 in DNA: TGTGCCAGCAGCCGGGCTTGGCTAGCGGGGCCCTACAATGAGCAGTTCTTC. The V call is TRBV12-3 or TRBV12-4, the J call TRBJ2-1; 9 positions match TRBD2. The CDR3 contains 17 residues. V dropped 6 bases and J dropped 2; count of bases not matched to a gene: 11.

This clonotype was found many times. V usage is TRBV14 and J usage is TRBJ1-2, with D unresolved. The V gene lost 2 bases and the J gene lost 5 bases, with 9 bases spanning the gap. This CDR3 is 13 amino acids long. Germline CDR1 SGHDN, CDR2 FVKESK. The CDR3 here is CASSQWSSYGYTF. CDR3 sequence (DNA): TGTGCCAGCAGCCAATGGAGTTCTTATGGCTACACCTTC. Complete variable domain (other parts from reference TRBV14 and TRBJ1-2): EAGVTQFPSHSVIEKGQTVTLRCDPISGHDNLYWYRRVMGKEIKFLLHFVKESKQDESGMPNNRFLAERTGGTYSTLKVQPAELEDSGVYFCASSQWSSYGYTFGSGTRLTVV.

This clonotype was picked up a small number of times. The chain has TRBV4-1 and TRBJ1-2, with D perhaps TRBD1 (6 bases). The V and J ends lost 1 base and 5 bases respectively, with 14 bases between them. Germline CDR1 and CDR2: MGHRA and YSYEKL. This CDR3 region has 15 residues. The CDR3 region has the DNA TGCGCCAGCAGCCAAGTGCTGGGACAACCTTATGGCTACACCTTC. This gives the protein CASSQVLGQPYGYTF.

With regard to this clonotype: A clone one base away is much larger, so this may be a read error. The conserved closing phenylalanine or tryptophan is absent in this CDR3, likely reflecting a read error. The chain carries TRBV7-9 and TRBJ2-2; 7 bases are shared with TRBD1. CDR3 length: 13 amino acids. Unmatched junction bases numbered 9, after V lost 11 bases and J lost 6 bases. From germline, CDR1 is SEHNR and CDR2 FQNEAQ (reference sequence). In DNA, the CDR3 is TGTGCCCATTCGAACAGGGGAGCCGGGGAGCTGTTTCTT. It yields the protein CAHSNRGAGELFL.

This clonotype was seen ten or more times. The chain employs TRBV5-1 and TRBJ1-1; D is undetermined. The CDR3 sequence is 12 residues long. The ends were cut back, 8 bases at V and 0 bases at J, with 8 bases in the middle. Germline-derived CDR1 and CDR2 are SGHRS and YFSETQ. CDR3 DNA sequence: TGCGCCAGTAGCCAGGTGAACACTGAAGCTTTCTTT. Translating gives CASSQVNTEAFF.

The rearrangement joins TRBV20-1 to TRBJ2-3; a possible D gene is TRBD2 (6 bases). The CDR3 loop spans 14 amino acids. With 4 bases removed from V and 1 base from J, the gap between germline ends came to 12 bases. Germline V gene data show CDR1 as DFQATT and CDR2 as SNEGSKA (reference sequence). CDR3: CSATTGGGTDTQYF. Written as DNA, the CDR3 is TGCAGTGCTACCACCGGGGGTGGCACAGATACGCAGTATTTT.

The chain is built from TRBV7-9 and TRBJ1-5; D not certain. CDR3 size: 15 residues. Trimming cost V 1 base and J 7 bases, with 14 bases left between them. CDR1 is SEHNR and CDR2 is FQNEAQ in the germline V gene (reference sequence). CDR3 sequence: CASSLEGQGLQPQHF. The CDR3 coding sequence is TGTGCCAGCAGCTTAGAAGGGCAAGGCTTACAGCCCCAGCATTTT.

The genes are TRBV20-1 and TRBJ2-7, with D possibly being TRBD1 (8 bases). Trimming removed 5 bases from V and 6 bases from J, with 20 bases in between. CDR3 length equals 14 residues. Looked up from germline, CDR1 is DFQATT and CDR2 is SNEGSKA (reference sequence). This chain's CDR3 is CSAAQGGDVSEQYF. The DNA of the CDR3 is TGCAGTGCTGCACAGGGGGGGGACGTGAGCGAGCAGTACTTC.

This sequence joins TRBV2 and TRBJ1-2, with unresolved D. Germline loops: CDR1 SNHLY, CDR2 FYNNEI. V lost 3 bases and J 10 bases, leaving 12 bases between the germline ends. This CDR3 region has 12 residues. The CDR3 nucleotides read TGTGCCAGCAGTGATAGGGATGGCTTCTACACCTTC. This sequence encodes CASSDRDGFYTF.

This rearrangement joins TRBV7-3 to TRBJ1-1, with 7 nucleotides matching TRBD1. The J segment lost 0 bases and the V segment lost 5 bases, leaving 6 bases of the junction unmatched. CDR3 length equals 15 residues. The germline V gene encodes CDR1 SGHTA and CDR2 FQGTGA. The CDR3 nucleotides are TGTGCCAGCAGCCGGACCAGGGGGTTGAACACTGAAGCTTTCTTT. Encoded protein: CASSRTRGLNTEAFF.

This chain links TRBV6-1 with TRBJ2-7; D might be TRBD2 (6 bases). The ends were cut back, 7 bases at V and 5 bases at J, with 18 bases in the middle. This CDR3 is 14 amino acids long. Germline assignment: CDR1 MNHNS and CDR2 SASEGT. CDR3 DNA sequence: TGTGCCAGCAAGAGTCAGGAGGGCCGCGACGAGCAGTACTTC. Encoded protein: CASKSQEGRDEQYF.

This clonotype was seen a few times. The chain employs TRBV29-1 and TRBJ2-1; 8 bases align to TRBD2. This CDR3 region has 14 residues. Trimming at V came to 4 bases and at J to 4 bases, leaving 6 bases not matched to a gene. Germline V gene data show CDR1 as SQVTM and CDR2 as ANQGSEA. This CDR3 is CSVAATSVYNEQFF. CDR3 DNA: TGCAGCGTTGCCGCGACTAGCGTTTACAATGAGCAGTTCTTC.

The chain carries TRBV5-5 and TRBJ2-2, with D unresolved. The CDR3 is 15 residues long. V was trimmed by 2 bases and J by 4 bases, leaving 12 bases between them. Germline lookup yields CDR1 SGHKS and CDR2 YYEKEE (reference sequence). The CDR3 nucleotides read TGTGCCAGCAGCTTAGCCAGGACGGCCACCGGGGAGCTGTTTTTT. Its protein product is CASSLARTATGELFF.

In this sample, this clonotype turned up many times. The chain carries TRBV9 and TRBJ1-2, with D tentatively TRBD1 (5 bases). With 0 bases removed from V and 6 bases from J, the gap between germline ends came to 15 bases. This CDR3 is built from 15 residues. The germline V gene has CDR1 SGDLS and CDR2 YYNGEE. This CDR3 reads CASSVERQGGDGYTF. The CDR3 DNA is TGTGCCAGCAGCGTAGAAAGGCAGGGAGGGGATGGCTACACCTTC.

In this sample, this clonotype turned up many times. The rearrangement joins TRBV19 to TRBJ2-3; D call uncertain. V was clipped by 3 bases and J by 6 bases, with 7 bases between them. The CDR3 sequence is 12 residues long. Germline V gene sequence: CDR1 LNHDA, CDR2 SQIVND (reference sequence). CDR3: CASSIPRDTQYF. CDR3 nucleotide sequence: TGTGCCAGTAGTATCCCCCGGGATACGCAGTATTTT.